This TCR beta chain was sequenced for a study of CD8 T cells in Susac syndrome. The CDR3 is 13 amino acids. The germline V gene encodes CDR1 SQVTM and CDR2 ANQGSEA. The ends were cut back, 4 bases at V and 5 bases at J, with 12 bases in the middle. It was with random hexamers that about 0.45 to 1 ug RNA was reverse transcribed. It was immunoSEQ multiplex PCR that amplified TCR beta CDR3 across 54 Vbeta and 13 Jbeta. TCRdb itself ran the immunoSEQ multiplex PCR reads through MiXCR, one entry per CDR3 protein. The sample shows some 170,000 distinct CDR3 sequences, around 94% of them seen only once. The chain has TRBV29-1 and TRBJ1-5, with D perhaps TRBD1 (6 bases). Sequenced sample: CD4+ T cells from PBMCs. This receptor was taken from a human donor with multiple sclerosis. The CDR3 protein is CSVAGAGDQPQHF. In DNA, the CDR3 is TGCAGCGTTGCGGGGGCAGGCGATCAGCCCCAGCATTTT.